These 18 T cell receptor beta chains originate from one sample sequenced in a study of blood T cell repertoires in COVID-19. Measured with immunoSEQ multiplex PCR; TCRdb has only the in-frame clones, and not every one. The table includes roughly 150,000 clones, around 83% detected once. Sequenced material: peripheral blood. These receptors all stem from a woman in her sixties or seventies who had recovered from COVID-19.

This clone was detected only once. This chain links TRBV6-5 with TRBJ1-2; TRBD1 might be the D (5 bases). This CDR3 has 14 residues. Germline CDR1 reads MNHEY; CDR2 reads SVGAGI. V lost 7 bases, J lost 4 bases, and 16 bases lay in between. The CDR3 spells CASMGQGALYGYTF. The CDR3 nucleotides are TGTGCCAGCATGGGGCAGGGTGCCCTCTATGGCTACACCTTC.

The chain employs TRBV7-9 and TRBJ1-1; D remains unclear. CDR3 length: 14 residues. V lost 1 base, J lost 4 bases, and 10 bases lay in between. From germline, CDR1 is SEHNR and CDR2 FQNEAQ (reference sequence). CDR3 protein: CASSLEAAITEAFF. CDR3 coding DNA: TGTGCCAGCAGCTTAGAGGCGGCGATCACTGAAGCTTTCTTT.

The V call is TRBV5-1, the J call TRBJ2-5; 8 nucleotides align to TRBD1. This CDR3 region has 14 residues. V gave up 7 bases and J gave up 5 bases; unmatched junction bases: 10. Germline V gene data show CDR1 as SGHRS and CDR2 as YFSETQ. For the CDR3, the DNA is TGCGCCAGCCGGGGGACAGGCTCCTCGGAGACCCAGTACTTC. This sequence encodes CASRGTGSSETQYF.

This chain joins TRBV3-1 (or the pseudogene TRBV3-2) and TRBJ2-3; no clear D. Deletions cut 1 base from V and 10 bases from J, with 12 bases between. Germline V CDR1 and CDR2: LGHDT, YNNKEL (reference sequence). The CDR3 runs 13 residues. CDR3 residues: CASSQGAPSAQYF. The CDR3 DNA reads as TGTGCCAGCAGCCAAGGGGCCCCCTCGGCGCAGTATTTT.

The rearrangement uses TRBV4-2 and TRBJ2-3, with 9 bases fitting TRBD2. CDR1 is LGHNA and CDR2 is YNFKEQ in the germline V gene. V was clipped by 1 base and J by 5 bases; unmatched bases: 7. This CDR3 region has 16 residues. CDR3 coding DNA: TGTGCCAGCAGCCAAGTCGCGGGAGGGCTTGGAGATACGCAGTATTTT. Translation gives CASSQVAGGLGDTQYF.

The chain uses TRBV11-3 and TRBJ2-1; TRBD2 aligns across 7 bases. Germline CDR1 SGHNT, CDR2 YENEEA. V lost 0 bases to trimming and J lost 10 bases; unmatched junction nucleotides: 3. The CDR3 loop spans 13 amino acids. Here the CDR3 DNA reads TGTGCCAGCAGCTTAGACCTAGCGGACGAGCAGTTCTTC. Translation: CASSLDLADEQFF. Looking up the rest from reference TRBV11-3 and TRBJ2-1 gives the full variable domain: EAGVVQSPRYKIIEKKQPVAFWCNPISGHNTLYWYLQNLGQGPELLIRYENEEAVDDSQLPKDRFSAERLKGVDSTLKIQPAELGDSAVYLCASSLDLADEQFFGPGTRLTVL.

This clone has a single count. V is TRBV5-4 and J is TRBJ1-5; TRBD1 agrees at 10 bases. The CDR3 extends over 14 amino acids. The V gene end was trimmed by 4 bases and the J gene end by 5 bases; junction bases not matched to a gene: 3. Germline V lookup: CDR1 SGHNT, CDR2 YYREEE (reference sequence). CDR3 amino acids: CASSPGTGDQPQHF. CDR3 sequence (DNA): TGTGCCAGCAGCCCCGGGACAGGGGATCAGCCCCAGCATTTT.

CDR3 region: CASSPPGTYNSPLHF. CDR3 nucleotide sequence: TGTGCCAGCAGCCCCCCCGGGACTTATAATTCACCCCTCCACTTT. The chain links TRBV28 to TRBJ1-6, with TRBD1 as a possible D gene (5 bases). The CDR3 length is 15 residues. The germline V gene has CDR1 MDHEN and CDR2 SYDVKM. Trimming removed 6 bases from V and 4 bases from J, with 13 bases in between.

The rearrangement uses TRBV7-9 and TRBJ1-2, with 10 nucleotides matching TRBD1. Per the germline V gene, CDR1 is SEHNR and CDR2 is FQNEAQ (reference sequence). This CDR3 contains 15 residues. V lost 4 bases and J lost 1; bases outside the gene matches: 3. The CDR3 DNA follows: TGTGCCAGCAGCTCGTGGGACAGGGGTAACTATGGCTACACCTTC. It yields the protein CASSSWDRGNYGYTF. The whole variable domain, filled in from reference TRBV7-9 and TRBJ1-2, reads DTGVSQNPRHKITKRGQNVTFRCDPISEHNRLYWYRQTLGQGPEFLTYFQNEAQLEKSRLLSDRFSAERPKGSFSTLEIQRTEQGDSAMYLCASSSWDRGNYGYTFGSGTRLTVV.

A single count supports this clone. The rearrangement links TRBV27 to TRBJ2-7, with D possibly matching TRBD1 (6 bases). Germline assignment: CDR1 MNHEY and CDR2 SMNVEV (reference sequence). V was clipped by 5 bases and J by 2 bases, with 13 bases between them. This CDR3 is 14 amino acids long. The CDR3 DNA reads TGTGCCAGCAGTCCAGAGGGGGTTGCCTACGAGCAGTACTTC. It is translated as CASSPEGVAYEQYF.

The gene calls are TRBV2 and TRBJ2-1, with D perhaps matching TRBD1 (5 bases). V lost 3 bases and J lost 0, with 9 bases in between. Germline V gene lookup returns CDR1 SNHLY and CDR2 FYNNEI. This CDR3 is 15 amino acids long. CDR3 DNA: TGTGCCAGCAGTGATAGTCAGGGCTCCTACAATGAGCAGTTCTTC. Amino acids: CASSDSQGSYNEQFF.

This chain links TRBV5-1 with TRBJ1-4; 11 positions agree with TRBD1. The V and J ends lost 4 bases and 8 bases, in that order; junction bases with no gene match: 10. Per the germline V gene, CDR1 is SGHRS and CDR2 is YFSETQ. The CDR3 runs 16 residues. CDR3 nucleotides: TGCGCCAGCAGCGCAGGACAGGGGGCTTTCTTAGAAAAACTGTTTTTT. It translates to CASSAGQGAFLEKLFF.

This CDR3 reads CAWSAPEAGNQPQHF. In DNA, the CDR3 is TGTGCCTGGAGTGCTCCGGAAGCGGGCAATCAGCCCCAGCATTTT. This chain links TRBV30 with TRBJ1-5; D is ambiguous. The length of the CDR3 is 15 residues. CDR1 is GTSNPN, CDR2 SVGIG, per germline (reference sequence). V was pared by 1 base and J by 2 bases, with 12 bases between.

The chain is built from TRBV11-2 and TRBJ2-1; tentative D call: TRBD2 (6 bases). V was trimmed by 2 bases and J by 2 bases, leaving 13 bases between them. The CDR3 is 16 residues long. Germline V gene sequence: CDR1 SGHAT, CDR2 FQNNGV. CDR3 DNA sequence: TGTGCCAGCAGCTTAAGGCCGGGAGTGCCCTACAATGAGCAGTTCTTC. Translation gives CASSLRPGVPYNEQFF. The full variable domain, with the rest looked up from reference TRBV11-2 and TRBJ2-1, is EAGVAQSPRYKIIEKRQSVAFWCNPISGHATLYWYQQILGQGPKLLIQFQNNGVVDDSQLPKDRFSAERLKGVDSTLKIQPAKLEDSAVYLCASSLRPGVPYNEQFFGPGTRLTVL.

The rearrangement uses TRBV28 and TRBJ1-3; 9 nucleotides line up with TRBD1. V gave up 6 bases and J gave up 3 bases; unmatched junction bases: 3. The CDR3 is 14 amino acids. The germline V gene encodes CDR1 MDHEN and CDR2 SYDVKM. CDR3 DNA sequence: TGTGCCAGCAGCCCGGACAGGGGTGGAAACACCATATATTTT. Protein product: CASSPDRGGNTIYF.

J is TRBJ2-2 and V is TRBV7-3; 8 nucleotides agree with TRBD1. J was trimmed by 8 bases and V by 5 bases; bases with no gene match: 4. CDR3 size: 13 residues. CDR1 SGHTA and CDR2 FQGTGA come from the germline V gene. The CDR3 is CASSNTGGGELFF. CDR3 bases: TGTGCCAGCAGCAACACAGGGGGTGGGGAGCTGTTTTTT.

The chain employs TRBV5-1 and TRBJ1-3; possibly TRBD1 for D (5 bases). Trimming shortened V by 4 bases and J by 3 bases, and 14 bases separated the two germline ends. The CDR3 runs 15 residues. CDR1 and CDR2 from the germline V gene are SGHRS and YFSETQ. DNA for the CDR3: TGCGCCAGCAGCCTCGGACCGGGGGATGGAAACACCATATATTTT. It yields the protein CASSLGPGDGNTIYF.

Concerning this clone: Germline and junction disagree at one end, which may indicate a read error. This sequence joins TRBV5-5 and TRBJ2-3; 8 bases are shared with TRBD1. CDR1 and CDR2 from the germline V gene are SGHKS and YYEKEE (reference sequence). The CDR3 runs to 12 residues. The CDR3 DNA reads TGTGCCAGCAGCCTGGACAGGGCCCTACCACTTTTT. Protein product: CASSLDRALPLF.